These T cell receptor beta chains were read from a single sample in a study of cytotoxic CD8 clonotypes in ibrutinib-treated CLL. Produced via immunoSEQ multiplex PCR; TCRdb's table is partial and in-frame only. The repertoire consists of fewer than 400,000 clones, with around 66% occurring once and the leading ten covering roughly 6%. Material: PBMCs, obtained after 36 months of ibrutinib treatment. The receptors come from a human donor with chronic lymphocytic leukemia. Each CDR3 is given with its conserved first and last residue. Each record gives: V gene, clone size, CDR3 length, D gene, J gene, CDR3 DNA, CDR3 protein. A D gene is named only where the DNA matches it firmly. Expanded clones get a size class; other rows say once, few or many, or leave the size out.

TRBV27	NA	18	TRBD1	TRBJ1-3	TGTGCCAGCAGTCCCCTCACAATGGACAGGGGTGGTGGAAACACCATATATTTT	CASSPLTMDRGGGNTIYF
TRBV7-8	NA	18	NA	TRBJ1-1	TGTGCCAGCAGCTTCCCGACGGGGGGAGGCGGGTTGAACACTGAAGCTTTCTTT	CASSFPTGGGGLNTEAFF
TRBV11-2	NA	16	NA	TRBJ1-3	TGTGCCAGCAGCTTAGTTGTCAGGGGTGTCGGAAACACCATATATTTT	CASSLVVRGVGNTIYF
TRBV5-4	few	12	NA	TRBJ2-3	TGTGCCAGCAGCCCCGTATTAGATACGCAGTATTTT	CASSPVLDTQYF
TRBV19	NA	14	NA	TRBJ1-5	TGTGCCAGTAGTATGGAACCCAGCAATCAGCCCCAGCATTTT	CASSMEPSNQPQHF
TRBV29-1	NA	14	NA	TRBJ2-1	TGCAGCGTCTCCGTTGTACTGGGGTACAATGAGCAGTTCTTC	CSVSVVLGYNEQFF
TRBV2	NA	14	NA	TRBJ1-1	TGTGCCAGCAAGCCCGACAGAGAGAACACTGAAGCTTTCTTT	CASKPDRENTEAFF
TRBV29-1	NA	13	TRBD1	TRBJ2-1	TGCAGCGTTACGGGACAGGGACGGCATGAGCAGTTCTTC	CSVTGQGRHEQFF
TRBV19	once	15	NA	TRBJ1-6	TGTGCCAGTAAGTTGGGACGGAATATTAATTCACCCCTCCACTTT	CASKLGRNINSPLHF
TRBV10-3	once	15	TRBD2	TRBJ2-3	TGTGCCATCAGTACTAGCGGGGGGGCCGTGGATACGCAGTATTTT	CAISTSGGAVDTQYF
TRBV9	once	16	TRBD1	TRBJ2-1	TGTGCCAGCAGCGTAGGTGGCAGGGGGTCAGGTTCTGAGCAGTTCTTC	CASSVGGRGSGSEQFF
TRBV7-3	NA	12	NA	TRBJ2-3	TGTGCCAGCAGCCCAGATCTGGATACGCAGTATTTT	CASSPDLDTQYF
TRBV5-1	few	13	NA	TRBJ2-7	TGCGCCAGCAGCTCCGGGGCCTCCTACGAGCAGTACTTC	CASSSGASYEQYF
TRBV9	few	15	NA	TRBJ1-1	TGTGCCAGCAGCGTAGGGCAGGGTCTGAACACTGAAGCTTTCTTT	CASSVGQGLNTEAFF
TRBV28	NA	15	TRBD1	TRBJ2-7	TGTGCCAGCAGTTTCCCGACAGGGTCCCTCTGGGAGCAGTACTTC	CASSFPTGSLWEQYF
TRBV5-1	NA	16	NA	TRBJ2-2	TGCGCCAGCAGCTTGGTCCGCCAGGGTTTTGCCGGGGAGCTGTTTTTT	CASSLVRQGFAGELFF
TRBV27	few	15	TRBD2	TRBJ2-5	TGTGCCAGCAGTTTATCGCTGGTGACTAGCGAGACCCAGTACTTC	CASSLSLVTSETQYF
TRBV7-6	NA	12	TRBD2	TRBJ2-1	TGTGCCACGGGACTAGCCTACAATGAGCAGTTCTTC	CATGLAYNEQFF
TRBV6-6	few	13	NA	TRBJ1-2	TGTGCCAGCAGTTACTCAGGGGAGTATGGCTACACCTTC	CASSYSGEYGYTF
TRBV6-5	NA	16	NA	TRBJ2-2	TGTGCCAGCAGTTACGAGATTGGGGACTCCACCGGGGAGCTGTTTTTT	CASSYEIGDSTGELFF
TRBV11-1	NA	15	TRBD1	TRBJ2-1	TGTGCCAGCAGCGTCCCTCAGGGGGCGCGCAATGAGCAGTTCTTC	CASSVPQGARNEQFF
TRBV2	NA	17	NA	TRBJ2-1	TGTGCCAGCAGTGAATCCAGGGAGGTTTGGTCCTACAATGAGCAGTTCTTC	CASSESREVWSYNEQFF
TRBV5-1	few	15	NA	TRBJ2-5	TGCGCCAGCAGCTTAGCGGACTACATAGAAGAAACCCAGTACTTC	CASSLADYIEETQYF
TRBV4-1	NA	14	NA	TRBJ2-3	TGCGCCAGCAGCCAGTGGACAGCGGCAGATACGCAGTATTTT	CASSQWTAADTQYF
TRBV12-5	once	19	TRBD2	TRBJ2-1	TGTGCTAGTGGTTTGGTGCTCGCGGGAGGGACAAGCTCCTACAATGAGCAGTTCTTC	CASGLVLAGGTSSYNEQFF
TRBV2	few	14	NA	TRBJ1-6	TGTGCCAGCAGCCAAGGTTGGGCTAATTCACCCCTCCACTTT	CASSQGWANSPLHF
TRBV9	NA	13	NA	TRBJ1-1	TGTGCCTCCAGCCGGGGTATGAACACTGAAGCTTTCTTT	CASSRGMNTEAFF
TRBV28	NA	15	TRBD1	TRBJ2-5	TGTGCCAGCAGCCTAAGACAGGGTTCTTTCGAGACCCAGTACTTC	CASSLRQGSFETQYF
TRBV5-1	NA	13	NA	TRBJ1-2	TGCGCCAGCAGTCACATAACTAACTATGGCTACACCTTC	CASSHITNYGYTF
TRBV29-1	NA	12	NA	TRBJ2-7	TGCAGCGTTGTATTCGGCAGCTACGAGCAGTACTTC	CSVVFGSYEQYF
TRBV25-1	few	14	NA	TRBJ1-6	TGTGCCAGCACACCAGGAAACTATAATTCACCCCTCCACTTT	CASTPGNYNSPLHF
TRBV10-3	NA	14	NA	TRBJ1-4	TGTGCCACCAACCGGGACAAGTCTAATGAAAAACTGTTTTTT	CATNRDKSNEKLFF
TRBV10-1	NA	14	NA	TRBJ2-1	TGCGCCAGCAGTGGTGCAGGAGGTAACAATGAGCAGTTCTTC	CASSGAGGNNEQFF
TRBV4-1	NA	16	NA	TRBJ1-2	TGCGCCAGCAGCCCCCCGGGGAGGGAGGGCGGCTATGGCTACACCTTC	CASSPPGREGGYGYTF
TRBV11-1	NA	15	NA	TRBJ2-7	TGTGCCAGCAGGCGTGACAGGGCGGGGACCTACGAGCAGTACTTC	CASRRDRAGTYEQYF
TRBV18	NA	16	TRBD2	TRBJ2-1	TGTGCCAGCTCACCACGGAGCGGGGGGGCCTACAATGAGCAGTTCTTC	CASSPRSGGAYNEQFF
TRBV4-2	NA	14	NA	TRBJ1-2	TGTGCCAGCAGCCAAGAATGGGTTAACTATGGCTACACCTTC	CASSQEWVNYGYTF
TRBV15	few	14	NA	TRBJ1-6	TGTGCCACCAGCAGAGACTGGTTCAATTCACCCCTCCACTTT	CATSRDWFNSPLHF
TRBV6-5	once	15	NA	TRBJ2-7	TGTGCCAGCAGTCCCAGGGCAGGGGAAGCCTACGAGCAGTACTTC	CASSPRAGEAYEQYF
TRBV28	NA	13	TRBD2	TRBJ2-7	TGTGCCAGCAAAGCGGGAATTTTCGGCGAGCAGTACTTC	CASKAGIFGEQYF
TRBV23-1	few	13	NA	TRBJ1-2	TGCGCCAGCAGTCCACTGGGTGGCTATGGCTACACCTTC	CASSPLGGYGYTF
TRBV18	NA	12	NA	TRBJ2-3	TGTGCCAGCTCACCACCGTCAGATACGCAGTATTTT	CASSPPSDTQYF
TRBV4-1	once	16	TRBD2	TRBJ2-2	TGCGCCAGCAGCCATCTGACTAGCGGGAACACCGGGGAGCTGTTTTTT	CASSHLTSGNTGELFF
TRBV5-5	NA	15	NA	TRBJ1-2	TGTGCCAGCAGCTTGCGAGGACGGACTAACTATGGCTACACCTTC	CASSLRGRTNYGYTF
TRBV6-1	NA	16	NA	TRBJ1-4	TGTGCCAGCAGTGTTGGGGCAGGAAAAACTAATGAAAAACTGTTTTTT	CASSVGAGKTNEKLFF
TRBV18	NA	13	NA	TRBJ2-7	TGTGCCAGCTCACCTGCGACCGACTACGAGCAGTACTTC	CASSPATDYEQYF